This passage covers 22 T cell receptor beta chains from one sample sequenced in a study of T-cell memory formation after mild COVID-19. Each CDR3 protein gets one entry after TCRdb re-called the 5' RACE reads with MiXCR. In the table there are hundreds of thousands of distinct CDR3 sequences, less than 25% of which are singletons. The sequencing input was PBMCs or a T cell subset sorted from them (not recorded which). Receptors were obtained from an adult woman who had mild COVID-19 (a few samples of this study predate the infection). Cell type and time point are not known.

This clonotype was observed a handful of times. This chain joins TRBV16 and TRBJ2-1; TRBD2 matches at 10 bases. The germline V gene encodes CDR1 KGHSY and CDR2 FQNENV. Germline trimming cut 0 bases from V and 6 bases from J; bases unmatched to any gene: 5. CDR3 size: 16 residues. The DNA of the CDR3 is TGTGCCAGCAGCCAATCCCGGCCTAGCGGGAGCAATGAGCAGTTCTTC. This sequence encodes CASSQSRPSGSNEQFF.

CDR3 sequence reads: CASRITGNTPNEQFF. The CDR3 DNA follows: TGTGCCAGCAGGATCACCGGGAACACACCCAATGAGCAGTTCTTC. The chain uses TRBV6-1 and TRBJ2-1, with D perhaps TRBD2 (5 bases). V gave up 6 bases and J gave up 6 bases, with 18 bases separating them. Looked up from germline, CDR1 is MNHNS and CDR2 is SASEGT. The CDR3 totals 15 residues.

The chain carries TRBV15 and TRBJ1-2; D is unresolved. This CDR3 is 14 amino acids long. Germline-derived CDR1 and CDR2 are LNHNV and YYDKDF (reference sequence). The V gene lost 0 bases and the J gene lost 4 bases, with 9 bases spanning the gap. The CDR3 nucleotides are TGTGCCACCAGCAGAGATTCCGGCCCCTATGGCTACACCTTC. Encoded protein: CATSRDSGPYGYTF.

V gene TRBV5-1 combines with J gene TRBJ1-1; D not resolved. The CDR3 extends over 16 amino acids. CDR1 is SGHRS, CDR2 YFSETQ, per germline. V lost 2 bases and J lost 1, with 15 bases in between. Here the CDR3 DNA reads TGCGCCAGCAGCTTAGGTGAGGAGAGGCCGAACACTGAAGCTTTCTTT. This translates into CASSLGEERPNTEAFF.

J is TRBJ1-1 and V is TRBV4-1, with D tentatively TRBD1 (6 bases). V lost 3 bases and J lost 5, with 19 bases in between. This CDR3 comprises 16 residues. Germline V lookup: CDR1 MGHRA, CDR2 YSYEKL. DNA for the CDR3: TGCGCCAGCAGCCATCACAGGGCCCGGGGGAAAACTGAAGCTTTCTTT. Translated, it gives CASSHHRARGKTEAFF.

The chain combines TRBV20-1 with TRBJ2-7; tentative D call: TRBD1 (5 bases). Trimming took off 5 bases at V and 0 bases at J, with 14 bases between the two ends. Germline V CDR1 and CDR2: DFQATT, SNEGSKA (reference sequence). This CDR3 is built from 14 residues. The CDR3 sequence is CSAGQLHRSYEQYF. The DNA of the CDR3 is TGCAGTGCTGGACAACTCCACCGCTCCTACGAGCAGTACTTC.

This clonotype was seen more than once but under ten times. V and J are TRBV9 and TRBJ2-1; tentatively, D is TRBD1 or TRBD2 (5 bases each). Germline CDR1 is SGDLS and CDR2 is YYNGEE. The ends were cut back, 0 bases at V and 3 bases at J, with 7 bases in the middle. This CDR3 contains 14 residues. CDR3 sequence (DNA): TGTGCCAGCAGCGTAGCGGGACGCTACAATGAGCAGTTCTTC. Translated: CASSVAGRYNEQFF.

This chain uses TRBV7-9 with TRBJ2-5; D remains unclear. V lost 1 base and J lost 1, with 10 bases in between. CDR1 SEHNR and CDR2 FQNEAQ come from the germline V gene (reference sequence). CDR3 size: 15 residues. The CDR3 sequence is CASSLDGSSQETQYF. CDR3 sequence (DNA): TGTGCCAGCAGCTTAGATGGTAGCAGCCAAGAGACCCAGTACTTC.

The chain joins TRBV6-5 to TRBJ2-7, with 9 bases fitting TRBD2. The CDR3 has 15 amino acids. Losses at the gene ends were 10 bases for V and 4 bases for J; bases not matched to a gene: 14. The germline CDR1 and CDR2 sequences are MNHEY and SVGAGI. Here the CDR3 DNA reads TGTGCCACCAAGCCACTTAGCGGGAGTACGTACGAGCAGTACTTC. The encoded protein is CATKPLSGSTYEQYF.

The CDR3 nucleotides read TGTGCCACCAGTGATTTTCTTCGAGGAGAGCAGTTCTTC. Translating gives CATSDFLRGEQFF. J is TRBJ2-1 and V is TRBV24-1; no clear D. V shed 1 base and J shed 10 bases, with 10 bases lying between them. In germline, CDR1 is KGHDR, CDR2 SFDVKD. The length of the CDR3 is 13 residues.

This chain connects TRBV6-5 to TRBJ1-1; D not certain. The CDR3 has 15 residues. Deletions cut 4 bases from V and 3 bases from J, with 15 bases between. Germline CDR1 is MNHEY and CDR2 is SVGAGI. This chain's CDR3 is CASSSLDIQDTEAFF. The CDR3 bases are TGTGCCAGCAGTTCTCTCGACATTCAGGACACTGAAGCTTTCTTT.

V is TRBV13 and J is TRBJ2-5; 12 positions match TRBD2. The CDR3 has 15 residues. CDR1 and CDR2 from the germline V gene are PRHDT and FYEKMQ (reference sequence). The ends lost 3 bases at V and 5 bases at J; junction bases unmatched: 4. The CDR3 DNA reads TGTGCCAGCAGCTTCCTAGCGGGAGGGCGTGAGACCCAGTACTTC. Translation: CASSFLAGGRETQYF.

The rearrangement links TRBV6-2 or TRBV6-3 to TRBJ1-2, with D possibly matching TRBD1 (6 bases). Trimming left V 5 bases short and J 8 bases short, with 21 bases between. This CDR3 has 15 residues. CDR1 MNHEY and CDR2 SVGEGT come from the germline V gene. DNA for the CDR3: TGTGCCAGCAGTAGGGGGACACCCCCCCGGAGAGGCTACACCTTC. Protein: CASSRGTPPRRGYTF.

This clonotype was seen ten or more times. V is TRBV23-1 and J is TRBJ1-6; no firm D call. TRBV23-1 is sorted into the ORF group, with uncertain function. The V gene lost 2 bases and the J gene lost 2 bases, with 10 bases spanning the gap. The CDR3 is made up of 16 amino acids. The chain's CDR3 is CASSQMGSTYNSPLHF. CDR3 DNA sequence: TGCGCCAGCAGTCAAATGGGCTCGACCTATAATTCACCCCTCCACTTT.

This clonotype was detected only a few times. CDR3 sequence: CASSQDIGLSSYNEQFF. CDR3 nucleotide sequence: TGCGCCAGCAGCCAAGATATAGGCCTTAGCTCCTACAATGAGCAGTTCTTC. The gene calls are TRBV4-1 and TRBJ2-1; no definite D call. Trimming removed 0 bases from V and 0 bases from J, with 12 bases in between. The V gene's germline CDR1 is MGHRA and CDR2 YSYEKL. CDR3 length: 17 residues.

As DNA, the CDR3 is TGTGCCTGGAGGGCCGGGACAGGGGCGAGTGAGCAGTTCTTC. Encoded protein: CAWRAGTGASEQFF. The chain uses TRBV30 and TRBJ2-1, with 10 nucleotides matching TRBD1. The CDR3 totals 14 residues. V dropped 3 bases and J dropped 9; count of bases not matched to a gene: 8. The germline V gene has CDR1 GTSNPN and CDR2 SVGIG (reference sequence).

V is TRBV6-2 or TRBV6-3 and J is TRBJ2-1; a possible D gene is TRBD1 (6 bases). The CDR3 runs to 17 residues. Germline CDR1 reads MNHEY; CDR2 reads SVGEGT. Trimming left V 6 bases short and J 3 bases short, with 21 bases between. The CDR3 DNA is TGTGCCAGCAGAACGTCCCGGGACAAGGGTGTCTACAATGAGCAGTTCTTC. Amino acid sequence: CASRTSRDKGVYNEQFF.

The CDR3 spells CATSDFDRMNTEAFF. CDR3 DNA sequence: TGTGCCACCAGTGATTTTGACAGGATGAACACTGAAGCTTTCTTT. The chain has TRBV24-1 and TRBJ1-1; D is perhaps TRBD1 (6 bases). V gave up 1 base and J gave up 0 bases, with 8 bases separating them. CDR3 length equals 15 residues. Germline CDR1 reads KGHDR; CDR2 reads SFDVKD.

This clonotype has a handful of counts. The chain employs TRBV20-1 and TRBJ2-1; the D call may be TRBD1 or TRBD2 (5 bases each). Germline CDR1 is DFQATT and CDR2 is SNEGSKA (reference sequence). V was clipped by 3 bases and J by 15 bases, with 24 bases between them. The length of the CDR3 is 14 residues. CDR3 loop: CSARVGTTDQWRFF. The CDR3 nucleotides read TGCAGTGCTAGGGTGGGGACGACAGATCAGTGGCGGTTCTTC.

This clonotype showed up just a few times. V and J are TRBV3-1 and TRBJ1-1; tentatively, D is TRBD1 (6 bases). The CDR3 has 15 amino acids. Germline loops: CDR1 LGHDT, CDR2 YNNKEL (reference sequence). The germline V and J ends were trimmed by 4 bases and 5 bases, with 17 bases remaining between them. The CDR3 spells CASSPGAVSNTEAFF. Written as DNA, the CDR3 is TGTGCCAGCAGCCCGGGGGCGGTTTCGAATACTGAAGCTTTCTTT.

The gene calls are TRBV12-3 or TRBV12-4 and TRBJ2-5; either TRBD1 or TRBD2 may fit D (5 bases each). The ends were cut back, 3 bases at V and 7 bases at J, with 15 bases in the middle. The CDR3 is 14 residues long. The CDR3 loop is CASSLGDHPSTQYF. Here the CDR3 DNA reads TGTGCCAGCAGTTTGGGGGACCATCCATCGACCCAGTACTTC.

This clonotype turned up a few times. The V and J genes are TRBV6-2 or TRBV6-3 and TRBJ2-1; D assignment may be TRBD1 or TRBD2 (7 bases each). With 10 bases removed from V and 5 bases from J, the gap between germline ends came to 21 bases. The CDR3 contains 15 residues. Germline V CDR1 and CDR2: MNHEY, SVGEGT. CDR3: CATRGLAGKDNEQFF. In nucleotides, the CDR3 is TGTGCCACCAGGGGGTTAGCGGGTAAGGACAATGAGCAGTTCTTC.